A selection of T cell receptor beta chains follows, all from one sample in a study of control samples from healthy donors and cancer patients. Profiled with immunoSEQ multiplex PCR; TCRdb holds only in-frame clones, not every one. The table shows under 450,000 clones, with 75% to 95% occurring only once. Source material: PBMCs. Source of these receptors: a man in his forties with head and neck cancer. Each CDR3 is given with its conserved first and last residue. Each record gives: D gene, V gene, clone size, J gene, CDR3 DNA, CDR3 protein. The D gene is left open where the match is weak. Expanded clones are given a class, and other clones once, few, many or no size at all.

d_call: TRBD1; v_call: TRBV10-1; clone_size: .; j_call: TRBJ2-1; cdr3_nt: TGCGCCAGCAGTCCCCATCGGGACAGGGGGATTTACTACAATGAGCAGTTCTTC; cdr3_aa: CASSPHRDRGIYYNEQFF
d_call: .; v_call: TRBV11-2; clone_size: .; j_call: TRBJ2-3; cdr3_nt: TGTGCCAGCAGCTTAGGTGGCTACACAGATACGCAGTATTTT; cdr3_aa: CASSLGGYTDTQYF
d_call: .; v_call: TRBV5-1; clone_size: .; j_call: TRBJ2-5; cdr3_nt: TGCGCCAGCAGCTCCAGGGGTTTTTCGGAGACCCAGTACTTC; cdr3_aa: CASSSRGFSETQYF
d_call: TRBD1; v_call: TRBV5-4; clone_size: .; j_call: TRBJ1-3; cdr3_nt: TGTGCCAGCAGCTTGGACAGGGGGCTCGGAAACACCATATATTTT; cdr3_aa: CASSLDRGLGNTIYF
d_call: TRBD1; v_call: TRBV28; clone_size: .; j_call: TRBJ1-2; cdr3_nt: TGTGCCAGCAGTTCACGGACAGGGGACTACGGCTACACCTTC; cdr3_aa: CASSSRTGDYGYTF
d_call: .; v_call: TRBV19; clone_size: .; j_call: TRBJ1-3; cdr3_nt: TGTGCCAGTAGTCCAAGCTCTGGAAACACCATATATTTT; cdr3_aa: CASSPSSGNTIYF
d_call: TRBD1; v_call: TRBV27; clone_size: few; j_call: TRBJ1-4; cdr3_nt: TGTGCCAGCAGTCTGAGAAGGACAGGGCGGGATGAAAAACTGTTTTTT; cdr3_aa: CASSLRRTGRDEKLFF
d_call: TRBD2; v_call: TRBV18; clone_size: .; j_call: TRBJ2-1; cdr3_nt: TGTGCCAGCTCACCACGCGCCGCGGGGGGCCCTTACAATGAGCAGTTCTTC; cdr3_aa: CASSPRAAGGPYNEQFF
d_call: TRBD2; v_call: TRBV18; clone_size: .; j_call: TRBJ2-7; cdr3_nt: TGTGCCAGCTCATCCGCTAGCGGGAGGTTCACCTACGAGCAGTACTTC; cdr3_aa: CASSSASGRFTYEQYF
d_call: TRBD1; v_call: TRBV30; clone_size: .; j_call: TRBJ2-3; cdr3_nt: TGTGCCTGGAGTGTAACAGGGGGGCCCACAGATACGCAGTATTTT; cdr3_aa: CAWSVTGGPTDTQYF
d_call: TRBD1; v_call: TRBV2; clone_size: few; j_call: TRBJ2-7; cdr3_nt: TGTGCCAGCAGTGACCATCCGGACAGGACAAACGAGCAGTACTTC; cdr3_aa: CASSDHPDRTNEQYF